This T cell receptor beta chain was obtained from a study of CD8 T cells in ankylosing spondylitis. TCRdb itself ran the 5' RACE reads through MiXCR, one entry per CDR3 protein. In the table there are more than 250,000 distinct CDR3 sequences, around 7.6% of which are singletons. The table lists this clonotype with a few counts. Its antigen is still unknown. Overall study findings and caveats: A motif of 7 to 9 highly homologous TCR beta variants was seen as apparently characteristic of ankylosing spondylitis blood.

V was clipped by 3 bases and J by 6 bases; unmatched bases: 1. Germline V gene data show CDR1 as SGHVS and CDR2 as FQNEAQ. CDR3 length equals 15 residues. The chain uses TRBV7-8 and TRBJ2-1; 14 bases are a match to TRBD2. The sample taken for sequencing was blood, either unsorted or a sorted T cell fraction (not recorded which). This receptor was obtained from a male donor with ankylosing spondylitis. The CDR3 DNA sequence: TGTGCCAGCAGCTTCGGACTAGCGGGAGGCAATGAGCAGTTCTTC. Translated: CASSFGLAGGNEQFF.